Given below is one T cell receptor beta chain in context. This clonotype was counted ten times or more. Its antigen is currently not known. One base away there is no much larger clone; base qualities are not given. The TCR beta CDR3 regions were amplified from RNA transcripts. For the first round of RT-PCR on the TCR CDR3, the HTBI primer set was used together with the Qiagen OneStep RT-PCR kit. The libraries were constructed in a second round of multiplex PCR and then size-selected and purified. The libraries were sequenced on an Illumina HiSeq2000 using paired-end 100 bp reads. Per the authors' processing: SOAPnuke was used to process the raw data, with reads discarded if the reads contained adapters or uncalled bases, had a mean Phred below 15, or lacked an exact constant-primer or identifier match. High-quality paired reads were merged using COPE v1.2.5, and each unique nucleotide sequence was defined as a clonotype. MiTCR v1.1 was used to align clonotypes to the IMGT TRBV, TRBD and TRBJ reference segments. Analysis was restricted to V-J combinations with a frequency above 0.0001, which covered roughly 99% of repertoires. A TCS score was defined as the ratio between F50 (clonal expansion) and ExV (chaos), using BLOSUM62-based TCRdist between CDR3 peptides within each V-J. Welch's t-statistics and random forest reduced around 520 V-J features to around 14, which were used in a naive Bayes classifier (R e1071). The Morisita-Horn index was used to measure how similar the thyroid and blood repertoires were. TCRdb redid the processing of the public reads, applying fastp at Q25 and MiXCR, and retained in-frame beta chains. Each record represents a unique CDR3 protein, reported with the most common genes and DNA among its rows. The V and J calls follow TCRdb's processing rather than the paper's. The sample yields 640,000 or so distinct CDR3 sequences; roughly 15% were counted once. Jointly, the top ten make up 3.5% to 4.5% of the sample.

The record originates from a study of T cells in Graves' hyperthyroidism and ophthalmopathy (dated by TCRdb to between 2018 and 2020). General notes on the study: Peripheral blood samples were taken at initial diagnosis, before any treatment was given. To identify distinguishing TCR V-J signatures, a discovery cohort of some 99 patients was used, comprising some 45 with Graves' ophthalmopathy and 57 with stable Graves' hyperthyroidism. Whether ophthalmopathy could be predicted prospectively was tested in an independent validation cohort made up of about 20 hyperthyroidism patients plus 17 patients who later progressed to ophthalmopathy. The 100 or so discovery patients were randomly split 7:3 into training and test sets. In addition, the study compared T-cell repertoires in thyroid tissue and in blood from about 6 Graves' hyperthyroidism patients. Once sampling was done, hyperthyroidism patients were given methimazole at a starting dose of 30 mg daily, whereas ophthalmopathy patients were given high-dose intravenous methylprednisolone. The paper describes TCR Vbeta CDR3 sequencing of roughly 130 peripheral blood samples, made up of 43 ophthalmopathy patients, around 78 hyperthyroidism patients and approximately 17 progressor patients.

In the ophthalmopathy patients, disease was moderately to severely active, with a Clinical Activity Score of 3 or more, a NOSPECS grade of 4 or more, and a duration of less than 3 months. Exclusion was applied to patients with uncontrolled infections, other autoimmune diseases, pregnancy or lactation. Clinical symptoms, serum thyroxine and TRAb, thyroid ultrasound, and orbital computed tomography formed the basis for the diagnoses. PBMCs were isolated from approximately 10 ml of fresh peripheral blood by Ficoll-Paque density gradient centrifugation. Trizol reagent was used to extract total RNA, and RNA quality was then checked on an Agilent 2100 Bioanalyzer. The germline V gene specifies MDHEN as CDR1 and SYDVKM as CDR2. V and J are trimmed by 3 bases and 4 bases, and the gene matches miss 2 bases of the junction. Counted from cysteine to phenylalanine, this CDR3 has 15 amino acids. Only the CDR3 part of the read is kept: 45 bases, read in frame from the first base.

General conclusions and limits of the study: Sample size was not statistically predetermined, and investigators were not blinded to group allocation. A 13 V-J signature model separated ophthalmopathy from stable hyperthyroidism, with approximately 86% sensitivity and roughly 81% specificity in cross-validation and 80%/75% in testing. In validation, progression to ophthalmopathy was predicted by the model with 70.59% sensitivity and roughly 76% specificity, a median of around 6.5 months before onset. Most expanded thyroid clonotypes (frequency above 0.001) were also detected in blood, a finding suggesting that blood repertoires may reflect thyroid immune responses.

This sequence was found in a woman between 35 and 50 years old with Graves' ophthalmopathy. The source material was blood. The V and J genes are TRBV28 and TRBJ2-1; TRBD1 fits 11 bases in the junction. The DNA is TGTGCCAGCAGTTTGGGGACAGGGGGATACAATGAGCAGTTCTTC. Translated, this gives CASSLGTGGYNEQFF.